This is a list of T cell receptor beta chains from one sample in a study of Ad26.COV2.S vaccination and SARS-CoV-2 variants. Sequenced by immunoSEQ multiplex PCR; TCRdb stores in-frame clones only, minus some. In the table there are under 300,000 clones, around 88% of which are singletons. Source: peripheral blood, taken in a trial of Ad26.COV2.S vaccine versus placebo. The receptors come from a person between 18 and 65 years old who received the Ad26.COV2.S COVID-19 vaccine or a placebo. Both conserved end residues are part of each CDR3. Fields, in order: D gene, V gene, J gene, clone size, CDR3 protein, CDR3 DNA. D genes are given only for firm matches. Only some rows state a clone size, as once, few, many or a class for expanded clones.

.	TRBV19	TRBJ2-1	.	CASSIHFMEGEQFF	TGTGCCAGTAGTATCCATTTTATGGAGGGTGAGCAGTTCTTC
.	TRBV9	TRBJ1-5	.	CASSGEGGQPQHF	TGTGCCAGCAGCGGGGAAGGTGGTCAGCCCCAGCATTTT
TRBD1	TRBV9	TRBJ1-6	few	CASSYDRDNSPLHF	TGTGCCAGCAGCTACGACAGGGACAATTCACCCCTCCACTTT
.	TRBV4-1	TRBJ2-7	.	CASSQVARGSLHSYEQYF	TGCGCCAGCAGCCAAGTCGCTCGGGGGAGCCTACATTCCTACGAGCAGTACTTC
.	TRBV6-6	TRBJ1-6	.	CASIQGTASPLHF	TGTGCCAGCATCCAGGGTACAGCCTCACCCCTCCACTTT
TRBD1	TRBV9	TRBJ1-4	.	CASSVEGQDHEKLFF	TGTGCCAGCAGCGTAGAAGGACAGGATCATGAAAAACTGTTTTTT
TRBD1	TRBV5-5	TRBJ1-1	once	CASSRRTGNANTEAFF	TGTGCCAGCAGCAGAAGGACAGGGAACGCGAACACTGAAGCTTTCTTT
.	TRBV7-9	TRBJ2-3	.	CASSLAFPDTQYF	TGTGCCAGCAGCTTAGCGTTCCCAGATACGCAGTATTTT
.	TRBV30	TRBJ1-1	.	CAWSPQNTEAFF	TGTGCCTGGAGTCCCCAGAACACTGAAGCTTTCTTT
TRBD2	TRBV4-3	TRBJ2-3	.	CASSQDQAGHTDTQYF	TGCGCCAGCAGCCAAGATCAAGCGGGGCACACAGATACGCAGTATTTT
.	TRBV4-1	TRBJ1-5	.	CASSQEGNSNQPQHF	TGCGCCAGCAGCCAAGAAGGTAATAGCAATCAGCCCCAGCATTTT
.	TRBV6-2/TRBV6-3	TRBJ2-1	.	CASSPDRRARNEQFF	TGTGCCAGCAGCCCGGACAGGAGGGCTAGGAATGAGCAGTTCTTC
.	TRBV7-3	TRBJ1-6	.	CASSSLGRGNSPLHF	TGTGCCAGCAGCTCTTTGGGACGGGGAAATTCACCCCTCCACTTT
.	TRBV4-2	TRBJ2-2	.	CASSQDPRASVTGELFF	TGTGCCAGCAGCCAAGACCCCAGGGCTAGCGTCACCGGGGAGCTGTTTTTT
TRBD2	TRBV30	TRBJ2-7	.	CAWSVAGGFYEQYF	TGTGCCTGGAGTGTAGCGGGGGGGTTCTACGAGCAGTACTTC
TRBD1	TRBV4-1	TRBJ1-5	once	CASSQTGGDQPQHF	TGCGCCAGCAGCCAGACAGGGGGTGATCAGCCCCAGCATTTT
TRBD2	TRBV9	TRBJ2-2	.	CASSLRPIAGGWTGELFF	TGTGCCAGCAGCCTCCGCCCGATAGCGGGAGGTTGGACCGGGGAGCTGTTTTTT
TRBD2	TRBV11-1	TRBJ2-1	.	CASSGAGGSNEQFF	TGTGCCAGCAGTGGAGCGGGAGGGAGCAATGAGCAGTTCTTC
.	TRBV12-3/TRBV12-4	TRBJ2-5	.	CASSLDDQETQYF	TGTGCCAGCAGTTTAGACGACCAAGAGACCCAGTACTTC
.	TRBV7-8	TRBJ1-2	.	CASSSGDYYGYTF	TGTGCCAGCAGCTCGGGGGATTACTATGGCTACACCTTC
.	TRBV11-2	TRBJ2-6	.	CASSPAGANVLTF	TGTGCCAGCAGTCCGGCTGGGGCCAACGTCCTGACTTTC
TRBD2	TRBV29-1	TRBJ2-2	.	CSVEGLAGVRTGTGELFF	TGCAGCGTTGAAGGTCTAGCGGGAGTTAGGACAGGCACCGGGGAGCTGTTTTTT
.	TRBV5-5	TRBJ1-5	.	CASSRYTDSNQPQHF	TGTGCCAGCAGCCGATACACGGATAGCAATCAGCCCCAGCATTTT
.	TRBV19	TRBJ2-3	.	CASSMIGVPTDTQYF	TGTGCCAGTAGTATGATCGGCGTCCCCACAGATACGCAGTATTTT
TRBD2	TRBV19	TRBJ2-1	.	CASSRGGLAIYNEQFF	TGTGCCAGTAGTAGGGGGGGACTAGCGATATACAATGAGCAGTTCTTC
.	TRBV16	TRBJ2-3	.	CASSQSRGGADTQYF	TGTGCCAGCAGCCAATCTCGGGGTGGCGCAGATACGCAGTATTTT
.	TRBV19	TRBJ2-3	.	CASSITKGDTQYF	TGTGCCAGTAGTATAACCAAGGGTGATACGCAGTATTTT
TRBD2	TRBV5-4	TRBJ2-1	.	CASSLDPGTSSHEQFF	TGTGCCAGCAGCTTGGACCCCGGGACTAGCTCCCATGAGCAGTTCTTC
.	TRBV3-1/TRBV3-2	TRBJ1-2	.	CASSQERSYTF	TGTGCCAGCAGCCAAGAAAGGAGCTACACCTTC
.	TRBV4-3	TRBJ2-2	.	CASSLGTAGELFF	TGCGCCAGCAGCCTCGGGACCGCCGGGGAGCTGTTTTTT
.	TRBV11-2	TRBJ2-1	few	CASSPRNEQFF	TGTGCCAGCAGCCCTCGCAATGAGCAGTTCTTC
.	TRBV7-9	TRBJ1-2	.	CASNSYKELGNYGYTF	TGTGCCAGCAACAGTTATAAGGAGTTAGGCAACTATGGCTACACCTTC
.	TRBV4-2	TRBJ2-5	.	CASSQDLPGFDQETQYF	TGTGCCAGCAGCCAAGATCTGCCCGGATTTGACCAAGAGACCCAGTACTTC
.	TRBV20-1	TRBJ2-5	.	CSQGTQETQYF	TGCAGTCAGGGGACCCAAGAGACCCAGTACTTC
.	TRBV9	TRBJ2-3	.	CASSVVSQSTDTQYF	TGTGCCAGCAGCGTAGTGTCCCAGAGCACAGATACGCAGTATTTT
.	TRBV6-4	TRBJ1-5	.	CASNPVREAPQHF	TGTGCCAGCAACCCCGTTCGGGAGGCGCCCCAGCATTTT
.	TRBV7-2	TRBJ2-1	.	CASTSHRGAGNEQFF	TGTGCCAGCACCTCTCACCGCGGGGCAGGCAATGAGCAGTTCTTC
.	TRBV7-7	TRBJ2-5	.	CASSLQNRETQYF	TGTGCCAGCAGCTTACAGAACCGGGAGACCCAGTACTTC
TRBD1	TRBV7-9	TRBJ2-7	few	CASSLARPGLGQGASEQYF	TGTGCCAGCAGCTTAGCTCGGCCGGGACTGGGACAGGGGGCTAGCGAGCAGTACTTC
TRBD1	TRBV6-4	TRBJ2-7	.	CARRQGKRGEQYF	TGTGCCAGGCGACAGGGGAAACGAGGCGAGCAGTACTTC
.	TRBV11-3	TRBJ2-2	.	CASSYANTGELFF	TGTGCCAGCAGTTATGCTAACACCGGGGAGCTGTTTTTT
TRBD2	TRBV19	TRBJ2-3	.	CASSRGVAGRGTDTQYF	TGTGCCAGTAGTCGAGGGGTAGCGGGGCGGGGCACAGATACGCAGTATTTT
.	TRBV6-5	TRBJ2-3	.	CASSYSGSGSTDTQYF	TGTGCCAGCAGTTACTCGGGATCGGGGAGCACAGATACGCAGTATTTT
.	TRBV4-1	TRBJ1-3	.	CASSQPGISGNTIYF	TGCGCCAGCAGCCAACCAGGGATCTCTGGAAACACCATATATTTT
.	TRBV5-4	TRBJ1-5	few	CASSLGRDQPQHF	TGTGCCAGCAGCTTGGGGAGAGATCAGCCCCAGCATTTT
.	TRBV2	TRBJ2-7	.	CASSMTSTYEQYF	TGTGCCAGCAGCATGACGTCTACTTACGAGCAGTACTTC
TRBD2	TRBV2	TRBJ2-1	.	CASRLAGLGEQFF	TGTGCCAGCAGACTAGCGGGGCTCGGGGAGCAGTTCTTC
TRBD2	TRBV5-5	TRBJ2-5	.	CASRWEGWETQYF	TGTGCCAGCAGGTGGGAGGGTTGGGAGACCCAGTACTTC
.	TRBV2	TRBJ1-2	.	CASRPEGGSRVGYGYTF	TGTGCCAGCAGACCGGAGGGAGGCAGCCGGGTGGGGTATGGCTACACCTTC
.	TRBV7-8	TRBJ2-7	.	CASSFTGRSYEQYF	TGTGCCAGCAGCTTTACGGGGCGCAGCTACGAGCAGTACTTC
.	TRBV4-1	TRBJ2-5	.	CASSQSKVVETQYF	TGCGCCAGCAGCCAGAGTAAGGTCGTGGAGACCCAGTACTTC
.	TRBV9	TRBJ2-3	.	CASSVSRTQRGTQYF	TGTGCCAGCAGCGTTTCTCGCACCCAGAGAGGTACGCAGTATTTT
TRBD2	TRBV7-7	TRBJ2-1	.	CASSYSSGRANNEQFF	TGTGCCAGCAGCTATTCTAGCGGGAGGGCCAACAATGAGCAGTTCTTC
.	TRBV12-3/TRBV12-4	TRBJ1-3	.	CASSFVSGNTIYF	TGTGCCAGCAGTTTCGTCTCTGGAAACACCATATATTTT
.	TRBV7-3	TRBJ2-2	.	CASSLSGPNTGELFF	TGTGCCAGCAGCTTAAGCGGGCCGAACACCGGGGAGCTGTTTTTT
.	TRBV7-2	TRBJ2-2	.	CASSINTGELFF	TGTGCCAGCAGCATTAACACCGGGGAGCTGTTTTTT
TRBD2	TRBV7-9	TRBJ2-5	.	CASSPRLAGMETQYF	TGTGCCAGCAGCCCGCGACTAGCGGGAATGGAGACCCAGTACTTC
TRBD1	TRBV20-1	TRBJ2-5	.	CSASLLSRQGTQYF	TGCAGTGCTAGTCTCCTTTCGCGACAGGGGACCCAGTACTTC